The 9 T cell receptor beta chains in this list originate from one sample, sequenced in a study of CD8 T cells in ankylosing spondylitis. One entry per CDR3 protein, called by TCRdb with MiXCR from the 5' RACE reads. The data show about 440,000 distinct CDR3 sequences, approximately 17% seen once. No antigen is known for these receptors. Points from the study as a whole: What seemed typical of ankylosing spondylitis blood was a TCR beta motif built from fewer than ten highly homologous variants.

Sequencing input: blood, either unsorted or a sorted T cell fraction (not recorded which). These receptors all come from a male donor with ankylosing spondylitis.

The chain employs TRBV19 and TRBJ1-2; no reliable D call. CDR1 and CDR2 (germline): LNHDA, SQIVND (reference sequence). This CDR3 is 14 amino acids long. The V end lost 3 bases, the J end lost 8 bases, and 16 bases lay between the germline ends. This chain's CDR3 is CASSIKVSSWGYTF. The DNA of the CDR3 is TGTGCCAGTAGTATTAAGGTTTCATCTTGGGGCTACACCTTC.

The chain has TRBV7-9 and TRBJ1-3; D perhaps matches TRBD1 (5 bases). V lost 4 bases and J 0 bases, leaving 10 bases between the germline ends. CDR1 is SEHNR and CDR2 is FQNEAQ in the germline V gene (reference sequence). The CDR3 length is 15 residues. The CDR3 sequence is CASSWGRGSGNTIYF. CDR3 coding DNA: TGTGCCAGCAGCTGGGGAAGGGGCTCTGGAAACACCATATATTTT.

The V call is TRBV9, the J call TRBJ2-3; 9 bases fit TRBD1. Trimming removed 4 bases from V and 0 bases from J; junction bases left unmatched: 6. Germline V lookup: CDR1 SGDLS, CDR2 YYNGEE. The CDR3 totals 16 residues. DNA for the CDR3: TGTGCCAGCAGCCCCGGGACAGGGAGTAGCACAGATACGCAGTATTTT. Amino acid sequence: CASSPGTGSSTDTQYF.

This chain uses TRBV6-2 or TRBV6-3 with TRBJ2-5; unclear D gene. The CDR3 has 12 residues. Trimming left V 7 bases short and J 1 base short, with 7 bases between. Per the germline V gene, CDR1 is MNHEY and CDR2 is SVGEGT. The CDR3 DNA sequence: TGTGCCAGCAACCGAGGCCAAGAGACCCAGTACTTC. Its translation is CASNRGQETQYF.

This rearrangement joins TRBV12-3 or TRBV12-4 to TRBJ2-2; D perhaps matches TRBD1 (5 bases). The CDR3 is 16 amino acids. The germline V and J ends were trimmed by 3 bases and 5 bases, with 16 bases remaining between them. CDR3 nucleotide sequence: TGTGCCAGCAGTTTTCCTCCATGGCAGGGAACCGGGGAGCTGTTTTTT. This gives the protein CASSFPPWQGTGELFF.

In its sample, this clonotype was seen many times. The chain has TRBV20-1 and TRBJ2-3; D is undetermined. In germline, CDR1 is DFQATT, CDR2 SNEGSKA (reference sequence). The CDR3 has 13 amino acids. Trimming pared 6 bases from V and 0 bases from J, leaving 10 bases between. CDR3: CSADQRSTDTQYF. CDR3 DNA sequence: TGCAGTGCAGATCAGAGGAGCACAGATACGCAGTATTTT.

The chain employs TRBV27 and TRBJ2-1, with D maybe TRBD2 (6 bases). V shed 3 bases and J shed 2 bases, with 11 bases lying between them. Germline CDR1 MNHEY, CDR2 SMNVEV (reference sequence). The CDR3 spans 15 residues. The CDR3 DNA follows: TGTGCCAGCAGTTTGCGGGGCGCCACCTACAATGAGCAGTTCTTC. Translation gives CASSLRGATYNEQFF.

This chain links TRBV12-3 or TRBV12-4 with TRBJ1-1, with 12 bases that match TRBD1. The ends lost 7 bases at V and 11 bases at J; junction bases unmatched: 11. CDR3 length: 14 amino acids. DNA for the CDR3: TGTGCCAGCACCATGGGGGGGACAGGGGGCTTGGCTTTCTTT. Amino acid sequence: CASTMGGTGGLAFF.

This clonotype was detected only a few times. This sequence joins TRBV20-1 and TRBJ1-1; D call uncertain. V was shortened by 4 bases and J by 1 base, with 16 bases between the two germline ends. Germline V gene data show CDR1 as DFQATT and CDR2 as SNEGSKA (reference sequence). This CDR3 contains 15 residues. The DNA for the CDR3 is TGCAGTGCTATCCACGGCGGCGTCCCGAACACTGAAGCTTTCTTT. It encodes CSAIHGGVPNTEAFF.